The 3 T cell receptor beta chains listed next were all sequenced from one sample in a study of OX40 agonist ivuxolimab in advanced cancers. TCRdb's table, derived via immunoSEQ multiplex PCR, lists solely in-frame clones and lacks some. The data show 70,000 or so clones, approximately 90% seen once. This material consisted of CD4+ or CD8+ T cells sorted from blood, taken in a trial of the OX40 agonist ivuxolimab. The receptor source for this set is an adult with an advanced solid tumor such as melanoma, head and neck, liver or kidney cancer.

The V gene is TRBV10-2, the J gene TRBJ1-2; TRBD1 might be the D (6 bases). The germline CDR1 and CDR2 sequences are WSHSY and SAAADI. Trimming removed 3 bases from V and 4 bases from J, with 15 bases in between. This CDR3 contains 15 residues. The CDR3 nucleotides read TGCGCCAGCAGTGATTGGGAGGGAGGGGGCTATGGCTACACCTTC. Protein sequence: CASSDWEGGGYGYTF.

The CDR3 reads CASSLPGQENYGYTF. CDR3 nucleotide sequence: TGCGCCAGCAGCCTCCCGGGACAGGAAAACTATGGCTACACCTTC. The chain joins TRBV4-1 to TRBJ1-2; 8 bases align to TRBD1. Per germline, CDR1 MGHRA and CDR2 YSYEKL. Trimming took 4 bases from V and 2 from J; bases not matched to a gene: 6. There are 15 residues in the CDR3.

The chain couples TRBV12-5 to TRBJ2-5, with a possible D match to TRBD1 (5 bases). V was cut by 4 bases and J by 1 base, with 16 bases left in between. CDR1 LGHNT and CDR2 FRNRAP come from the germline V gene. The CDR3 runs to 16 residues. The CDR3 sequence: CASGSVVQGPQETQYF. The CDR3 DNA sequence: TGTGCTAGTGGTTCCGTGGTGCAGGGCCCCCAAGAGACCCAGTACTTC. Based on the CDR3 plus reference TRBV12-5 and TRBJ2-5, the full variable domain is DARVTQTPRHKVTEMGQEVTMRCQPILGHNTVFWYRQTMMQGLELLAYFRNRAPLDDSGMPKDRFSAEMPDATLATLKIQPSEPRDSAVYFCASGSVVQGPQETQYFGPGTRLLVL.